The clone carrying this TCR beta chain was recorded a few times. This could be a read error, since a much larger clone is one nucleotide away. The data were obtained in a study of blood T cells in healthy people across ages. This CDR3 comprises 12 residues. Per the germline V gene, CDR1 is MNHNY and CDR2 is SVGAGI (reference sequence). Trimming stripped 6 bases from V and 5 bases from J, with 10 bases between. The authors ran a second PCR of about 6 to 12 cycles using a sample-barcoded 5' primer and a J-beta primer mix. TCRdb reanalysed the 5' RACE reads using MiXCR and keeps one entry per CDR3 protein. The table lists fewer than 700,000 distinct CDR3 sequences, about 45% of them singletons.

The sequenced material came from blood. The TCR was taken from a man older than 75 in good health. V gene TRBV6-6 combines with J gene TRBJ1-2, with D uncertain. In DNA, the CDR3 is TGTGCCAGCAGGTATGGCAGTTATGGCTACACCTTC. Amino acid sequence: CASRYGSYGYTF.